The TCR beta chain described here comes from a study of T-cell memory formation after mild COVID-19. This clonotype came up a few times. The CDR3 consists of 14 residues. V lost 10 bases to trimming and J lost 4 bases; unmatched junction nucleotides: 9. Germline lookup yields CDR1 MGHRA and CDR2 YSYEKL. TCRdb reprocessed the 5' RACE reads via MiXCR and lists one record per CDR3 protein. This table holds 350,000 to 550,000 distinct CDR3 sequences, about 20% found once. The sequence was obtained from a man between 18 and 35 years old who had mild COVID-19 (a few samples of this study predate the infection). Cell type and time point are not known. The specimen sequenced was PBMCs or a T cell subset sorted from them (not recorded which). The J gene is TRBJ2-1, the V gene TRBV4-1; 8 positions agree with TRBD2. This chain's CDR3 is CATEEGGGYNEQFF. The CDR3 DNA sequence: TGCGCCACCGAGGAGGGCGGGGGGTACAATGAGCAGTTCTTC.